These 30 T cell receptor beta chains share one sample of origin, sequenced in a study of molecular identifiers for immune sequencing clone quantification. TCRdb called the PCR reads again in MiXCR, with one record for every CDR3 protein. Found here are around 94,000 distinct CDR3 sequences, about 35% of them singletons; the top ten hold around a tenth. The sample taken for sequencing was naive CD8+ T cells from blood, with Jurkat cell RNA spiked in. As for subset: FACS-sorted CD8+CD4-CCR7+CD45RA+ naive T cells. These receptors came from a human donor in good health. Some libraries in this study had Jurkat cell RNA spiked in.

This clonotype was observed a handful of times. J is TRBJ2-6 and V is TRBV27, with 13 bases aligning to TRBD2. CDR3 length: 18 residues. V lost 7 bases and J lost 5; bases outside the gene matches: 11. Germline V CDR1 and CDR2: MNHEY, SMNVEV (reference sequence). The CDR3 spells CASTLPGLAGLWANVLTF. The CDR3 DNA follows: TGTGCCAGCACCCTCCCGGGACTAGCGGGGCTCTGGGCCAACGTCCTGACTTTC.

This clonotype was recorded a few times. This rearrangement joins TRBV10-3 to TRBJ2-7, with 11 bases matching TRBD2. Germline V gene sequence: CDR1 ENHRY, CDR2 SYGVKD. This CDR3 comprises 16 residues. V trimming: 1 base; J trimming: 3 bases; junction bases outside the gene matches: 5. CDR3 bases: TGTGCCATCAGTGAGTTGCCCGGGACTAGCGGCTACGAGCAGTACTTC. Translated, it gives CAISELPGTSGYEQYF.

This clonotype was counted between two and nine times. Given a much more abundant clone one base away, this may be a read error. This chain joins TRBV3-1 and TRBJ2-5, with 9 nucleotides matching TRBD2. This CDR3 spans 15 amino acids. With V trimmed by 0 bases and J by 5 bases, 4 bases remained unmatched. CDR1 is LGHDT and CDR2 is YNNKEL in the germline V gene (reference sequence). CDR3 region: CASSQDMSGGETQYF. Written as DNA, the CDR3 is TGTGCCAGCAGCCAAGATATGAGCGGGGGGGAGACCCAGTACTTC.

Details on this clonotype: The germline gene is not matched at one end of the junction; a read error may be the cause. The gene calls are TRBV9 and TRBJ2-1; D is unresolved. CDR3 length equals 13 residues. CDR1 SGDLS and CDR2 YYNGEE come from the germline V gene. In DNA, the CDR3 is TGTGCCAGCAGCGCCTCAGACTTCAATGTGCAGTTCTTC. Translated, it gives CASSASDFNVQFF.

With regard to this clonotype: The junction and the germline gene differ at one end; a read error may be behind it. The chain combines TRBV20-1 with TRBJ2-7; D gene ambiguous. In germline, CDR1 is DFQATT, CDR2 SNEGSKA (reference sequence). The CDR3 loop spans 11 amino acids. The CDR3 bases are TGCGGTGCTGTTCCGGCGTTCGAGCAGTACTTC. As protein: CGAVPAFEQYF.

The chain uses TRBV4-2 and TRBJ2-3, with D perhaps given as TRBD1 or TRBD2 (5 bases each). CDR1 and CDR2 from the germline V gene are LGHNA and YNFKEQ. The CDR3 has 15 residues. V lost 0 bases, J lost 0 bases, and 7 bases lay in between. CDR3 sequence (DNA): TGTGCCAGCAGCCAAGAGGGACCTAGCACAGATACGCAGTATTTT. It translates to CASSQEGPSTDTQYF.

This clonotype was counted many times. The chain links TRBV2 to TRBJ2-1; TRBD1 matches at 7 bases. V lost 9 bases and J lost 0; bases outside the gene matches: 2. Germline CDR1 is SNHLY and CDR2 is FYNNEI. This CDR3 region has 13 residues. The CDR3 DNA sequence: TGTGCCAGTAGGGACAGCTCCTACAATGAGCAGTTCTTC. Amino acids: CASRDSSYNEQFF.

Concerning this clonotype itself: Since no conserved phenylalanine or tryptophan closes the CDR3, a read error is the likely cause. The chain recombines TRBV15 with TRBJ2-3; D gene unclear. The CDR3 extends over 12 amino acids. Germline V gene lookup returns CDR1 LNHNV and CDR2 YYDKDF (reference sequence). CDR3 residues: CASSNGADTQYV. In DNA form, the CDR3 reads TGTGCCTCCAGCAACGGTGCAGATACGCAGTATGTT.

This clonotype was found a few times. V and J are TRBV7-9 and TRBJ2-7; D not resolved. The CDR3 runs to 15 residues. Germline V CDR1 and CDR2: SEHNR, FQNEAQ (reference sequence). V shed 0 bases and J shed 3 bases, with 12 bases lying between them. In DNA, the CDR3 is TGTGCCAGCAGCTTAGCTCCGATTCCCGGCTACGAGCAGTACTTC. Its translation: CASSLAPIPGYEQYF.

As to this clonotype: Lacking the conserved final phenylalanine or tryptophan, this CDR3 likely reflects a read error. The limits of the CDR3 on the DNA are not certain, so only TCRdb's listed CDR3 is given. This chain links TRBV7-2 with TRBJ2-3; the DNA was not used to check the table's D call, TRBD2. Germline values: CDR1 SGHTA, CDR2 FQGNSA. Ends included, the CDR3 has 17 residues. This CDR3 is CASSIFPPDPSTDTQCI.

This clonotype came up once. The J gene is TRBJ2-7, the V gene TRBV4-2; possibly TRBD1 or TRBD2 for D (5 bases each). Germline CDR1 is LGHNA and CDR2 is YNFKEQ. The ends were cut back, 2 bases at V and 3 bases at J, with 17 bases in the middle. This CDR3 is built from 16 residues. This CDR3 is CASSQTGTRLFYEQYF. DNA for the CDR3: TGTGCCAGCAGCCAAACCGGGACCCGATTATTCTACGAGCAGTACTTC.

This clonotype showed up just a few times. V gene TRBV20-1 combines with J gene TRBJ1-2; D may be TRBD1 (5 bases). The CDR3 loop spans 11 amino acids. Germline CDR1 DFQATT, CDR2 SNEGSKA (reference sequence). Trimming shortened V by 7 bases and J by 4 bases, and 10 bases separated the two germline ends. The CDR3: CSGWDFYGYTF. CDR3 in DNA: TGCAGTGGTTGGGACTTCTATGGCTACACCTTC.

Details on this clonotype: A read error may be the cause here, since a much bigger clone is one base away. The V and J genes are TRBV3-1 and TRBJ2-3; no clear D. Trimming removed 4 bases at V and 11 bases at J, with 10 bases between. The germline V gene encodes CDR1 LGHDT and CDR2 YNNKEL (reference sequence). This CDR3 contains 11 residues. The CDR3 sequence is CASSREGMQYF. In DNA form, the CDR3 reads TGTGCCAGCAGCCGAGAAGGCATGCAGTATTTT.

In this sample, this clonotype turned up many times. The chain combines TRBV29-1 with TRBJ1-1; 8 bases match TRBD1. Germline V CDR1 and CDR2: SQVTM, ANQGSEA. The CDR3 extends over 12 amino acids. Losses at the gene ends were 6 bases for V and 5 bases for J; bases not matched to a gene: 5. This CDR3 reads CSVGQGVTEAFF. The CDR3, as DNA: TGCAGCGTCGGACAGGGTGTTACTGAAGCTTTCTTT.

Comments on this clonotype: A much larger clone differs from this one at a single base, so this may be a read error. The genes are TRBV7-2 and TRBJ1-1; D remains unclear. This CDR3 is built from 9 residues. Germline V lookup: CDR1 SGHTA, CDR2 FQGNSA. With 4 bases removed from V and 11 bases from J, the gap between germline ends came to 5 bases. CDR3 region: CASSSPAFF. The DNA for the CDR3 is TGTGCCAGCAGCTCCCCTGCTTTCTTT. The whole variable domain, remainder taken from reference TRBV7-2 and TRBJ1-1, is GAGVSQSPSNKVTEKGKDVELRCDPISGHTALYWYRQSLGQGLEFLIYFQGNSAPDKSGLPSDRFSAERTGGSVSTLTIQRTQQEDSAVYLCASSSPAFFGQGTRLTVV.

This clonotype was counted at least ten times. The J gene is TRBJ2-2, the V gene TRBV5-1; D is undetermined. Germline values: CDR1 SGHRS, CDR2 YFSETQ. This CDR3 region has 13 residues. Trimming left V 0 bases short and J 3 bases short, with 3 bases between. CDR3 sequence reads: CASSLDDTGELFF. The CDR3 DNA follows: TGCGCCAGCAGCTTGGATGACACCGGGGAGCTGTTTTTT.

As concerns this clonotype: A junction end diverges from the germline sequence, so it may reflect a read error. The genes are TRBV5-1 and TRBJ2-7, with TRBD1 matching over 7 bases. The CDR3 length is 14 residues. Looked up from germline, CDR1 is SGHRS and CDR2 is YFSETQ. CDR3 bases: TGCGACAGCAGCTCGACAGGGCCCGACTACGAGCAGTACTTC. This sequence encodes CDSSSTGPDYEQYF.

This clonotype was observed at least ten times. This rearrangement joins TRBV7-8 to TRBJ2-7, with D perhaps being TRBD1 or TRBD2 (6 bases each). V was trimmed by 5 bases and J by 0 bases, leaving 11 bases between them. There are 14 residues in the CDR3. The V gene's germline CDR1 is SGHVS and CDR2 FQNEAQ. The CDR3 loop is CASSRGLISYEQYF. The CDR3, as DNA: TGTGCCAGCAGCCGGGGGCTGATCTCCTACGAGCAGTACTTC.

This clonotype was found a few times. This chain joins TRBV27 and TRBJ2-7, with 9 positions matching TRBD1. V shed 5 bases, J shed 3 bases, and the junction held 8 bases outside the gene matches. The CDR3 consists of 15 residues. Germline loops: CDR1 MNHEY, CDR2 SMNVEV (reference sequence). CDR3 DNA: TGTGCCAGCAGTGCGGACAGGGGCCAGATCTACGAGCAGTACTTC. Protein product: CASSADRGQIYEQYF.

The chain uses TRBV28 and TRBJ1-5; D is possibly TRBD1 (5 bases). Trimming took off 9 bases at V and 4 bases at J, with 19 bases between the two ends. The CDR3 is 15 residues long. The V gene's germline CDR1 is MDHEN and CDR2 SYDVKM. CDR3 coding DNA: TGTGCCAGGTCCCCCCCGTCAGGGTCAAATCAGCCCCAGCATTTT. As protein: CARSPPSGSNQPQHF.

This clonotype showed up many times. The rearrangement uses TRBV4-3 and TRBJ1-4, with 11 bases aligning to TRBD1. The ends lost 3 bases at V and 8 bases at J; junction bases unmatched: 8. Germline V gene sequence: CDR1 LGHNA, CDR2 YSLEER. The CDR3 is 16 amino acids. The CDR3 coding sequence is TGCGCCAGCAGCCACTGGCCGGGACAGGGGGAAGAAAAACTGTTTTTT. As protein: CASSHWPGQGEEKLFF.

On this clonotype: A much larger clone differs from this one at a single base, so this may be a read error. This chain links TRBV28 with TRBJ2-7, with no clear D. The CDR3 spans 11 residues. Germline lookup yields CDR1 MDHEN and CDR2 SYDVKM. The CDR3 region has the DNA TGTGACAGCAGTTTATCCCGTGAGCAGTACTTC. Residues: CDSSLSREQYF.

This chain uses TRBV6-5 with TRBJ2-2, with a weak D call TRBD2 (6 bases). Germline CDR1 is MNHEY and CDR2 is SVGAGI. The CDR3 spans 15 residues. Trimming removed 6 bases at V and 5 bases at J, with 16 bases between. In DNA form, the CDR3 reads TGTGCCAGCAGCCAGATGCGGGGAGATACCGGGGAGCTGTTTTTT. Amino acids: CASSQMRGDTGELFF.

The rearrangement uses TRBV27 and TRBJ2-3; no definite D call. V was trimmed by 0 bases and J by 4 bases, leaving 5 bases between them. Germline CDR1 reads MNHEY; CDR2 reads SMNVEV (reference sequence). The CDR3 loop spans 13 amino acids. The CDR3: CASSLSRPDTQYF. The CDR3, as DNA: TGTGCCAGCAGTTTATCGAGGCCAGATACGCAGTATTTT.

Comment on this clonotype: A read error may account for a junction end that differs from germline. V and J are TRBV7-6 and TRBJ2-5; D gene ambiguous. The CDR3 runs to 14 residues. From germline, CDR1 is SGHVS and CDR2 FNYEAQ. In DNA form, the CDR3 reads TGTGTCAGCAGCCGGCCAATGGACCAAGAGACCCAGTACTTC. Translating gives CVSSRPMDQETQYF.

In the case of this clonotype: The CDR3 does not close with the conserved phenylalanine or tryptophan, likely indicating a read error. The J gene is TRBJ2-3, the V gene TRBV10-2; D not resolved. The ends were cut back, 5 bases at V and 2 bases at J, with 8 bases in the middle. Per the germline V gene, CDR1 is WSHSY and CDR2 is SAAADI. This CDR3 region has 13 residues. The CDR3 nucleotides read TGCGCCAGCAGTAACCCAGACACAGATACGCAGTATTAT. This sequence encodes CASSNPDTDTQYY.

Comment on this clonotype: Since a much larger clone is just one base distant, this may be a read error. The rearrangement uses TRBV2 and TRBJ1-1, with D unresolved. V lost 6 bases and J lost 7, with 12 bases in between. The CDR3 totals 12 residues. Germline V gives CDR1 SNHLY, CDR2 FYNNEI. Here the CDR3 reads CASRGSGREAFF. Here the CDR3 DNA reads TGTGCCAGCAGGGGGTCTGGACGTGAAGCTTTCTTT.

The rearrangement joins TRBV9 to TRBJ2-1; D ambiguous. Germline CDR1 and CDR2: SGDLS and YYNGEE. V was clipped by 0 bases and J by 2 bases, with 12 bases between them. This CDR3 spans 16 amino acids. The DNA for the CDR3 is TGTGCCAGCAGCGTAGGAGGTAGAGTTCCCTACAATGAGCAGTTCTTC. This encodes CASSVGGRVPYNEQFF.

This chain uses TRBV6-6 with TRBJ2-5, with D unclear. V was clipped by 7 bases and J by 3 bases, with 9 bases between them. Germline values: CDR1 MNHNY, CDR2 SVGAGI (reference sequence). CDR3 length: 12 amino acids. CDR3 DNA: TGTGCCAGCATAGGGCAGAAAGAGACCCAGTACTTC. Translating it yields CASIGQKETQYF.

In the case of this clonotype: A clone one base away is much larger, so this may be a read error. The J gene is TRBJ2-4, the V gene TRBV7-8; D not resolved. V was pared by 5 bases and J by 0 bases, with 11 bases between. The CDR3 runs to 15 residues. Per germline, CDR1 SGHVS and CDR2 FQNEAQ. This CDR3 is CASSARSLAKNIQYF. CDR3 coding DNA: TGTGCCAGCAGCGCCCGGTCACTAGCCAAAAACATTCAGTACTTC.